This T cell receptor (beta chain) derives from a study of shared clonotypes between healthy human individuals. TCRdb keeps only in-frame clones here, not all; method: immunoSEQ multiplex PCR. The sample carries 2 million to 2.5 million clones, approximately 93% recorded once. All donors were Caucasian adults living in Nashville, Tennessee. The table lists this clone with a few counts. CDR3 length: 15 residues. Per the germline V gene, CDR1 is MDHEN and CDR2 is SYDVKM. V was clipped by 6 bases and J by 0 bases, with 12 bases between them. The J gene is TRBJ1-3, the V gene TRBV28; no firm D call. Input material: naive CD4+ T cells from PBMCs. As to subset: CD45RA+ positively selected. This receptor was obtained from a man in his late teens or twenties in good health. Some clones in this sample may be carry-over from other donors' samples. CDR3 DNA: TGTGCCAGCAGCACGGACGGTGTCTCTGGAAACACCATATATTTT. As protein: CASSTDGVSGNTIYF.